This T cell receptor beta chain was recorded in a study of blood T cell repertoires in COVID-19. Study context: COVID-19 samples, acute and convalescent, were from the United States, Italy and Spain. The cDNA or gDNA used as material had been derived from T cells, B-cell-depleted T cells, or PBMCs.

As originally analysed: Estimation of nucleated cell counts relied on the amplification of reference gene primers. Only in-frame clones appear in the TCRdb table, and some are missing; sequencing was by immunoSEQ multiplex PCR. V, J and clone size are those of that table, while D and trimming were read from the DNA. The sample carries about 410,000 clones, about nine tenths recorded once. Trimming shortened V by 4 bases and J by 0 bases, and 4 bases separated the two germline ends. CDR3 length: 13 amino acids. Germline assignment: CDR1 LNHDA and CDR2 SQIVND (reference sequence). This clone was counted once.

The gene calls are TRBV19 and TRBJ1-3; D uncertain. The sequenced sample was peripheral blood. The receptor was isolated from a woman younger than 45 with active or convalescent COVID-19. The DNA for the CDR3 is TGTGCCAGTAGTAGGAGCTCTGGAAACACCATATATTTT. Translation: CASSRSSGNTIYF.